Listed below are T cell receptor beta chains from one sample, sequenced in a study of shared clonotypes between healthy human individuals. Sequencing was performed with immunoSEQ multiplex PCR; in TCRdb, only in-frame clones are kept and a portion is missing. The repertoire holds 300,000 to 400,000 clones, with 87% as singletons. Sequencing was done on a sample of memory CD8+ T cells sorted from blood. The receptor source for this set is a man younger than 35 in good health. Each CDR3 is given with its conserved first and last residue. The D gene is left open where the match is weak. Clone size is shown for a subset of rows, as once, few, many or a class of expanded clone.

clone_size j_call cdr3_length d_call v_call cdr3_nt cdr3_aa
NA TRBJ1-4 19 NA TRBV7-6 TGTGCCAGCAGCCGCTCTAAGCAGTCAAACCCCACAACTAATGAAAAACTGTTTTTT CASSRSKQSNPTTNEKLFF
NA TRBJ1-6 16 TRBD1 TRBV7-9 TGTGCCAGCAGCGATAGCGGACAGGGATATAATTCACCCCTCCACTTT CASSDSGQGYNSPLHF
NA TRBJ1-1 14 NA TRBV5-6 TGTGCCAGCAGCTTGAGTCTTGACCGGGGACAAGCTTTCTTT CASSLSLDRGQAFF
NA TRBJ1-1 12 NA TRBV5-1 TGCGCCAGCAGCTCGGACAGCCTTGAAGCTTTCTTT CASSSDSLEAFF
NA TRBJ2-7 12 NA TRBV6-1 TGTGCCAGCAGTGGAACCTCGGACGAGCAGTACTTC CASSGTSDEQYF
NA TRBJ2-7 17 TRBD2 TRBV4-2 TGTGCCAGCAGCCAAGAAGGTTTGAGCGGGGGTGAGTACGAGCAGTACTTC CASSQEGLSGGEYEQYF
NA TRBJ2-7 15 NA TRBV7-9 TGTGCCAGCAGCTTAGCCCAGGGACACCGAACCGAGCAGTACTTC CASSLAQGHRTEQYF
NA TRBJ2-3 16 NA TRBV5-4 TGTGCCAGCAGCTGGGGACGGGGGACTAGCACAGATACGCAGTATTTT CASSWGRGTSTDTQYF
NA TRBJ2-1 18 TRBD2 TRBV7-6 TGTGCCAGCAGCTTAGATCCTAGCGGGAGTTTTTCCTACAATGAGCAGTTCTTC CASSLDPSGSFSYNEQFF
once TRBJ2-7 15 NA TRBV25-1 TGTGCCAGCAGCTCATCCGGGACGGGAGCCTACGAGCAGTACTTC CASSSSGTGAYEQYF
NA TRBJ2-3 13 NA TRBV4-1 TGCGCCAGCAGGGCTTTGGGCACAGATACGCAGTATTTT CASRALGTDTQYF
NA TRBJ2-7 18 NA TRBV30 TGTGCCTGGGCTACAGGGACGTGGGACTATCCCTTGGGGGGCGAGCAGTACTTC CAWATGTWDYPLGGEQYF
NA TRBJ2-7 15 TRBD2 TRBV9 TGTGCCAGCAGCCCCGGACTAGCGGGGGTTCGGGAGCAGTACTTC CASSPGLAGVREQYF
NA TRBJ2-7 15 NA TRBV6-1 TGTGCCAGCAGTGAACCGCGGAGGGACCTCGAAGAGCAGTACTTC CASSEPRRDLEEQYF
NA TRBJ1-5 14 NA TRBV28 TGTGCCAGCAGTTTAGGCCGCCGAGACCAGCCCCAGCATTTT CASSLGRRDQPQHF
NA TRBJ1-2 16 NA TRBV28 TGTGCCAGCACTAACCGGGACACCGAAGCTAACTATGGCTACACCTTC CASTNRDTEANYGYTF
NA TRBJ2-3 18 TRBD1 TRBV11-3 TGTGCCAGCAGCTTAGAGGTAAGGACAGGGAAGGGCACAGATACGCAGTATTTT CASSLEVRTGKGTDTQYF
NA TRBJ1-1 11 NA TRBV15 TGTGCCACCATCCGGGGCCTTGAAGCTTTCTTT CATIRGLEAFF
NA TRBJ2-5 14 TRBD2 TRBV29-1 TGCAGCGGAAGACTAGCGGGAAGCCAAGAGACCCAGTACTTC CSGRLAGSQETQYF
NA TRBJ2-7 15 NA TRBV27 TGTGCCAGCAAGAATTCAGGTGCTCGGGGATACGAGCAGTACTTC CASKNSGARGYEQYF
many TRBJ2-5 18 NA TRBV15 TGTGCCACCAGCAGAGATCTGTGGGGGAATAGGGTCCTTCCGACCCAGTACTTC CATSRDLWGNRVLPTQYF
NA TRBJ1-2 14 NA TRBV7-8 TGTGCCAGCAGCTTAGTGTGGGGCGCGAACGGCTACACCTTC CASSLVWGANGYTF
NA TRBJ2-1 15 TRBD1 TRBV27 TGTGCCAGCAGGGTCGACAGGGGCTCCTACAATGAGCAGTTCTTC CASRVDRGSYNEQFF
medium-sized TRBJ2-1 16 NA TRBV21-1 TGTGCCAGCAACTCCCGTCATAGGGCAAGATGGGATGAGCAGTTCTTC CASNSRHRARWDEQFF
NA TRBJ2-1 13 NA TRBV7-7 TGTGCTAGCAGCTTAGCCCCGTCCAATGAGCAGTTCTTC CASSLAPSNEQFF
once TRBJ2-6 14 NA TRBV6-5 TGTGCCAGCAGCGAGGAGGCTGGGGCCAACGTCCTGACTTTC CASSEEAGANVLTF
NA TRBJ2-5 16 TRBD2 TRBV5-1 TGCGCCAGCAGCTTGGGGGACTACATGTACCAAGAGACCCAGTACTTC CASSLGDYMYQETQYF
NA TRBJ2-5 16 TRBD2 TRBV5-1 TGCGCCAGCAGCTGGGCACCGGGACTAGGAGGGGAGACCCAGTACTTC CASSWAPGLGGETQYF
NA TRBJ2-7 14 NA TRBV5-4 TGTGCCAGCAGCCCCTCGGCGGGATCCTACGAGCAGTACTTC CASSPSAGSYEQYF
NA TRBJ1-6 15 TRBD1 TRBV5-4 TGTGCCAGCAGCCCGGAGGGGACAGGAGCTTCACCCCTCCACTTT CASSPEGTGASPLHF
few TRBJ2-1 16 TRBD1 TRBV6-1 TGTGCCAGCAGTGAAGCTGCGGACAGGAACGCTAATGAGCAGTTCTTC CASSEAADRNANEQFF
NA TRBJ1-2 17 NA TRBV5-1 TGCGCCAGCAGCTTGCGTTGGTCTTTACAGAGAAATTGCGGCTACACCTTC CASSLRWSLQRNCGYTF
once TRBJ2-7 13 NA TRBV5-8 TGTGCCAGCAGCTTCGCCGAGTCCTACGAGCAGTACTTC CASSFAESYEQYF
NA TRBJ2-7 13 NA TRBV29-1 TGCAGCGTAGCACTAGGCTCCCCGTCCGAGCAGTACTTC CSVALGSPSEQYF
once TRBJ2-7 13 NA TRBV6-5 TGTGCCAGCAGTTACGGGATTACCTACGAGCAGTACTTC CASSYGITYEQYF
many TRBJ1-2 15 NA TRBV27 TGTGCCAGCAGTTTATCCCGGGGGGGGGCGGATGGCTACACCTTC CASSLSRGGADGYTF
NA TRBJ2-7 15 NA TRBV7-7 TGTGCTAGCAGCTTAGGGGTCGGCAGAACCTACGAGCAGTACTTC CASSLGVGRTYEQYF
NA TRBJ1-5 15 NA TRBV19 TGTGCCAGTACCCTAGACGGGAATAGCAATCAGCCCCAGCATTTT CASTLDGNSNQPQHF
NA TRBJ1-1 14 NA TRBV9 TGTGCCAGCAGCGTAGGAGGGGACCGCACTGAAGCTTTCTTT CASSVGGDRTEAFF
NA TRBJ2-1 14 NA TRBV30 TGTGCCTGGGATGACAGGAGCTCCTACAATGAGCAGTTCTTC CAWDDRSSYNEQFF
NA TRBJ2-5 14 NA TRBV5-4 TGTGCCAGCAGCCTTTGGGGGGCCGCGGAGACCCAGTACTTC CASSLWGAAETQYF
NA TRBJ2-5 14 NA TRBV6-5 TGTGCCAGCAGCCTGATCCCGGATGGAGAGACCCAGTACTTC CASSLIPDGETQYF
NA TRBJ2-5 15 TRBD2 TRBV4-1 TGCGCCAGCAGCCTTAGCGGGGGGACTTCCGGGACCCAGTACTTC CASSLSGGTSGTQYF
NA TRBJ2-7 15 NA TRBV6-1 TGTGCCAGCAGTGAAGGGGGTGCTGCACCCTACGAGCAGTACTTC CASSEGGAAPYEQYF
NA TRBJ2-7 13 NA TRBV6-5 TGTGCGACCGCGGACAGCGGTTCCTACGAGCAGTACTTC CATADSGSYEQYF
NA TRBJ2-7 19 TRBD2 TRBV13 TGTGCCAGCCAAGGCCCTCCGGGACTAGCGGACCTCCCGGCGAGAGAGCAGTACTTC CASQGPPGLADLPAREQYF
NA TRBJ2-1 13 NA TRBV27 TGTGCCAGCGGTCTAGGTTCCTACAATGAGCAGTTCTTC CASGLGSYNEQFF
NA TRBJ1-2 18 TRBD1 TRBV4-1 TGCGCCAGCAGCCAGGAGGACAGGAGCACTAAGGGGGTTTATGGCTACACCTTC CASSQEDRSTKGVYGYTF
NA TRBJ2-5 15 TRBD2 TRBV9 TGTGCCAGCAGCGTAGGTGGGACTAGGGGAGAGACCCAGTACTTC CASSVGGTRGETQYF
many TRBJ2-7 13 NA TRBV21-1 TGTGCCCATGCCAGAACCCTAGAGTACGAGCAGTACTTC CAHARTLEYEQYF
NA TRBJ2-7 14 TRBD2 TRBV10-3 TGTGCCATCGAGTCGCTAGCGGGTTCCTACGAGCAGTACTTC CAIESLAGSYEQYF
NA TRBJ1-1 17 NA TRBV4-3 TGCGCCAGCAGCCAAGAGAACATGAGGGAGGAGAACACTGAAGCTTTCTTT CASSQENMREENTEAFF
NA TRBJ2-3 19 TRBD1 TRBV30 TGTGCCTGGAGTGTATTCTTCCAATGGACAGGGGGCTCGACAGATACGCAGTATTTT CAWSVFFQWTGGSTDTQYF